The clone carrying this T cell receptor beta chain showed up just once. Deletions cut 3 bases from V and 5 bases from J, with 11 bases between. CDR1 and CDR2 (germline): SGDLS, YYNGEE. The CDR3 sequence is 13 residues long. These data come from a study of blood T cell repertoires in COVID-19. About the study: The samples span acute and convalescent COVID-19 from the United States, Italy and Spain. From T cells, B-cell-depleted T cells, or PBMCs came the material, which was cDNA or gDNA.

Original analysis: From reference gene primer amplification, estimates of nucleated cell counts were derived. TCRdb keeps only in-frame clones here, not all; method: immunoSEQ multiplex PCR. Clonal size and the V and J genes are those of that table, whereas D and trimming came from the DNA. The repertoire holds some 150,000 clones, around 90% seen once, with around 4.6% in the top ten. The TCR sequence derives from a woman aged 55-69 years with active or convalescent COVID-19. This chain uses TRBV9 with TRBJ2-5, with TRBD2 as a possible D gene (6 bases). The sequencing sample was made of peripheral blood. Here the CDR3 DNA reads TGTGCCAGCAGCGCCGGAGGAGGGGAGACCCAGTACTTC. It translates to CASSAGGGETQYF.